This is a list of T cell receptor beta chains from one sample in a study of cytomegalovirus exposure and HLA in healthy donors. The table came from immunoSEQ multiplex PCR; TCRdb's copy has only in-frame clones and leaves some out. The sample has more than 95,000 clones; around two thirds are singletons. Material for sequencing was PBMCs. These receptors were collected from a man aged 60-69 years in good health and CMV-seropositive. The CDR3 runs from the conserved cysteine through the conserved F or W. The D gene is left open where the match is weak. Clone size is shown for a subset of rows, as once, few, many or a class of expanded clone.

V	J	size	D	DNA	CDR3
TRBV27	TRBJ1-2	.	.	TGTGCCAGCAGTAAGACAGGATCCTATGGCTACACCTTC	CASSKTGSYGYTF
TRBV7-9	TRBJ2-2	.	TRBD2	TGTGCCAGCAGGCCTACTAGCGGGCGGAACACCGGGGAGCTGTTTTTT	CASRPTSGRNTGELFF
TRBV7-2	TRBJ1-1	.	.	TGTGCCAGCAGCTTAGATACAGGGAGAACTGAAGCTTTCTTT	CASSLDTGRTEAFF
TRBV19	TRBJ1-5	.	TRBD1	TGTGCCAGTAGTACCCAGTCCCGGGACAGGCGGGGCAATCAGCCCCAGCATTTT	CASSTQSRDRRGNQPQHF
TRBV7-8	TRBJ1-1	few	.	TGTGCCAGCAGCCCCTCTAATTTGAACACTGAAGCTTTCTTT	CASSPSNLNTEAFF
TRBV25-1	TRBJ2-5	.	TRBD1	TGTGCCAGCAGTGGGACAGGACCCCGACAGACCCAGTACTTC	CASSGTGPRQTQYF
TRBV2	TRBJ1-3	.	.	TGTGCCAGCAGTGGGTTTGCAGGGGATCGGAACACCATATATTTT	CASSGFAGDRNTIYF
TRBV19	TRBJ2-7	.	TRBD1	TGTGCCAGTAGTAAACCCCCGGGACAGGGCTACGAGCAGTACTTC	CASSKPPGQGYEQYF
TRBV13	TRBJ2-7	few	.	TGTGCCAGCAGCTTAGTGGCGGAGGACTCCTACGAGCAGTACTTC	CASSLVAEDSYEQYF
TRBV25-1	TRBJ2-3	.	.	TGTGCCAGCAGTGAACAAGCGGATACGCAGTATTTT	CASSEQADTQYF
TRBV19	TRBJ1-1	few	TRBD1	TGTGCCAGTAGTAACCCCCTGGACAGGGCCGGCACTGAAGCTTTCTTT	CASSNPLDRAGTEAFF
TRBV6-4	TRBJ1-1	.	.	TGTGCCAGCAGTGAAGGGGATGGAACTGAAGCTTTCTTT	CASSEGDGTEAFF
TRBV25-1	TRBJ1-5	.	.	TGTGCCAGCAGTGAGCGGAGGCTCAATCAGCCCCAGCATTTT	CASSERRLNQPQHF
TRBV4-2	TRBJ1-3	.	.	TGTGCCAGCAGCCAAGAGACAGGCTCTGGAAACACCATATATTTT	CASSQETGSGNTIYF
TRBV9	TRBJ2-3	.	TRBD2	TGTGCCAGCAGCGTGGGAGCGGGGCCCACAGATACGCAGTATTTT	CASSVGAGPTDTQYF
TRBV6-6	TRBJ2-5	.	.	TGTGCCAGCAGGGTAGCTAGCGGAGGGGGAGAGACCCAGTACTTC	CASRVASGGGETQYF
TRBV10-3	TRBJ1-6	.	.	TGTGCCGTACAGGGCACCTATAATTCACCCCTCCACTTT	CAVQGTYNSPLHF
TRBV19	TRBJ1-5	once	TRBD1	TGTGCCAGTTGTCGAGGACAGGGCCTTGAGCCCCAGCATTTT	CASCRGQGLEPQHF
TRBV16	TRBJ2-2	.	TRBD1	TGTGCCAGCAGCCGTGGGACAGCGAACACCGGGGAGCTGTTTTTT	CASSRGTANTGELFF
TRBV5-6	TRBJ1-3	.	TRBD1	TGTGCCAGCAGCTCCCCGACAGGGGGTGGAAACACCATATATTTT	CASSSPTGGGNTIYF
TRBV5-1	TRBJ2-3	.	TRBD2	TGCGCCAGCAGCTTACACCAACTAGCGGGGGCGACAGATACGCAGTATTTT	CASSLHQLAGATDTQYF
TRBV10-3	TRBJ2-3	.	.	TGTGCCATCACCGGGGCGGGGACAGATACGCAGTATTTT	CAITGAGTDTQYF
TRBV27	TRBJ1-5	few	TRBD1	TGTGCCAGCCGACAGGGGGGAGCGGGACCCCAGGGGCCCCAGCATTTT	CASRQGGAGPQGPQHF
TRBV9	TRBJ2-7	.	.	TGTGCCAGCAGCCCTAGGGGGGGATCGAACTTCTACGAGCAGTACTTC	CASSPRGGSNFYEQYF
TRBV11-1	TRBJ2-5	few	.	TGTGCCAGCAGCTTCGGTGAAAGAGAGACCCAGTACTTC	CASSFGERETQYF
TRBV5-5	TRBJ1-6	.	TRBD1	TGTGCCAGCAGCTTAGGGACAGGGGGCGCAGGGTCCTATAATTCACCCCTCCACTTT	CASSLGTGGAGSYNSPLHF
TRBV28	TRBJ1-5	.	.	TGTGCCAGCAGTCCCCGGAGAGATCAGCCCCAGCATTTT	CASSPRRDQPQHF
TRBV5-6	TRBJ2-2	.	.	TGTGCCAGCAGCTTGGTGGAGGGGGCGGTGAACACCGGGGAGCTGTTTTTT	CASSLVEGAVNTGELFF
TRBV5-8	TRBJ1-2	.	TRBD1	TGTGCCAGCAGCTTGACAGGGGCCTTTGGAGGCTACACCTTC	CASSLTGAFGGYTF
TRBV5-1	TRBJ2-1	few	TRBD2	TGCGCCAGCATGGAACGCCGAACGGGACTAGCGGGGGGGGTTCGATACAATGAGCAGTTCTTC	CASMERRTGLAGGVRYNEQFF
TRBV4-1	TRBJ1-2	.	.	TGCGCCAGCAGCCACCCAGGGTCTTGGGGCTACACCTTC	CASSHPGSWGYTF
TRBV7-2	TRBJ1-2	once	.	TGTGCCAGCAGCGGGCAGGGTGTTACCTATGGCTACACCTTC	CASSGQGVTYGYTF
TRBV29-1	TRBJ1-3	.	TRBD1	TGCAGCGCGAAAGAAAGGACAGGGGTGGGCGGAAACACCATATATTTT	CSAKERTGVGGNTIYF
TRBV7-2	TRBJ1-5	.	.	TGTGCCACTCAGGGCGCTCAGCCCCAGCATTTT	CATQGAQPQHF